This T cell receptor beta chain was found in a study of early T cells in non-severe SARS-CoV-2 infection. As for the study in general: From unsorted whole blood, bulk RNA was sequenced, and the chains remained unpaired.

Worth noting for this clonotype: Mismatch with germline at one junction end may stem from a read error.

Attachment of unique molecular identifiers to individual cDNA molecules was performed. In TCRdb, the 5' RACE reads were re-called with MiXCR into one record per CDR3 protein. Found here are under 95,000 distinct CDR3 sequences, more than 10% of them singletons; the top ten hold about 4.5%. The CDR3 covers 8 residues. CDR1 is MNHEY and CDR2 is SMNVEV in the germline V gene (reference sequence). This rearrangement joins TRBV27 to TRBJ2-5; D is undetermined. Sequenced input: whole blood. The clonotype comes from an adult who was a healthcare worker with PCR-confirmed SARS-CoV-2 infection or an uninfected control (not recorded which). The CDR3 DNA sequence: TGTGCCCGGCGGACCCGGTACTTC. This translates into CARRTRYF.